A selection of T cell receptor beta chains follows, all from one sample in a study of T cells after posttransplantation cyclophosphamide. TCRdb's table, derived via immunoSEQ multiplex PCR, lists solely in-frame clones and lacks some. This sample has some 37,000 clones; roughly 78% occur once, and the top ten carry 8.1%. The sequencing used CD4+ T cells sorted from blood, collected roughly 250 weeks after a stem cell transplant with posttransplant cyclophosphamide. The origin of the receptors is a female patient in her thirties or forties who received an allogeneic stem cell transplant from a related donor, was CMV-positive, and had no GVHD. Some T cells may be graft donor cells. Each CDR3 is given with its conserved first and last residue. D genes are given only for firm matches. Clone size appears in some rows only: once, few, many, or a class for an expanded clone.

v_gene	d_gene	j_gene	abundance	CDR3nt	CDR3aa
TRBV6-6	NA	TRBJ1-4	once	TGTGCCAGCATGCAGGGATCGAATGAAAAACTGTTTTTT	CASMQGSNEKLFF
TRBV15	NA	TRBJ1-4	NA	TGTGCCACCAGCAGAGATTGGGGTTCCGGGTCCCGGGGTGAAAAACTGTTTTTT	CATSRDWGSGSRGEKLFF
TRBV6-5	TRBD2	TRBJ2-3	NA	TGTGCCAGCAGCTTAGCGGTCGGGGGGACAGATACGCAGTATTTT	CASSLAVGGTDTQYF
TRBV5-1	NA	TRBJ1-1	NA	TGCGCCAGCAGCTTGGAAAGGGGGGGATGGACTGAAGCTTTCTTT	CASSLERGGWTEAFF
TRBV7-6	NA	TRBJ1-5	once	TGTGCCAGCAGTTCACAGGGTAGCAATCAGCCCCAGCATTTT	CASSSQGSNQPQHF
TRBV19	TRBD1	TRBJ2-7	NA	TGTGCCAGTAGTCACACCGGGACAGGGTCCTACGAGCAGTACTTC	CASSHTGTGSYEQYF
TRBV7-9	TRBD2	TRBJ2-1	NA	TGTGCCAGCAGCTCACGGGGGGGGTACAATGAGCAGTTCTTC	CASSSRGGYNEQFF
TRBV4-3	NA	TRBJ2-1	NA	TGCGCCAGCAGCCAAGATCCTCAGGGAAGCTCCTACAATGAGCAGTTCTTC	CASSQDPQGSSYNEQFF
TRBV5-1	NA	TRBJ1-2	NA	TGCGCCAGCAGCTTGGTCTGGGGTTACGGGGACACCTTC	CASSLVWGYGDTF
TRBV18	NA	TRBJ2-3	NA	TGTGCCAGCTCACCAATGCCTAGCAGCACAGATACGCAGTATTTT	CASSPMPSSTDTQYF
TRBV11-3	NA	TRBJ1-1	NA	TGTGCCAGCAGCTCGACAGAGAACACTGAAGCTTTCTTT	CASSSTENTEAFF
TRBV9	NA	TRBJ2-5	NA	TGTGCCAGCAGCGTAGGGCACCAGCAAGAGACCCAGTACTTC	CASSVGHQQETQYF
TRBV5-6	NA	TRBJ2-4	few	TGTGCCAGCCAGAACCGGGACTCCTCAGACAGAAACATTCAGTACTTC	CASQNRDSSDRNIQYF
TRBV2	NA	TRBJ2-1	few	TGTGCCAGCAGTGAAGGGGCGGGGTTCGGGAATGAGCAGTTCTTC	CASSEGAGFGNEQFF
TRBV5-6	NA	TRBJ1-6	NA	TGTGCCAGCAGCTTGGGCGCCAGGGGTCGTTCACCCCTCCACTTT	CASSLGARGRSPLHF
TRBV6-6	NA	TRBJ2-7	NA	TGTGCCAGCAGTTACGACAGGAGCTTGAAAGAGCAGTACTTC	CASSYDRSLKEQYF
TRBV7-9	TRBD2	TRBJ2-3	NA	TGTGCCAGCAGCTTACGAGGGAGCGGGGGGGCCCGAAACACAGATACGCAGTATTTT	CASSLRGSGGARNTDTQYF
TRBV25-1	NA	TRBJ1-5	NA	TGTGCCAGCATGAACCGACACCGGCATTTT	CASMNRHRHF
TRBV5-1	TRBD2	TRBJ2-3	NA	TGCGCCAGCAGCTTGGGAGGACTAGCGGCCTCCACAGATACGCAGTATTTT	CASSLGGLAASTDTQYF
TRBV5-1	NA	TRBJ2-1	NA	TGCGCCAGCAGCTTGGAGGGAGTTGAGCAGTTCTTC	CASSLEGVEQFF
TRBV5-1	NA	TRBJ2-7	once	TGCGCCAGCAGATCCCCCGGGACACAAAACGAGCAGTACTTC	CASRSPGTQNEQYF
TRBV28	NA	TRBJ1-2	NA	TGTGCCAGCAGTTTAAACGGCTATGGCTACACCTTC	CASSLNGYGYTF
TRBV4-1	NA	TRBJ2-7	NA	TGCGCCAGCAGCCGAGAACTCTACTCCTACGAGCAGTACTTC	CASSRELYSYEQYF
TRBV29-1	TRBD1	TRBJ1-1	NA	TGCAGCGTTCCAAGCCCCCCGGACAGGGGCGGCACTGAAGCTTTCTTT	CSVPSPPDRGGTEAFF
TRBV28	NA	TRBJ2-5	NA	TGTGCCAGCAGTTTATCGTCAGACACCCAAGAGACCCAGTACTTC	CASSLSSDTQETQYF
TRBV2	TRBD1	TRBJ1-4	once	TGTGCCAGCAGTGATAGGGGGCTGGGTGAAAAACTGTTTTTT	CASSDRGLGEKLFF
TRBV27	NA	TRBJ2-2	NA	TGTGCCAGCAGTGACAGGATGAAACTGATCACCGGGGAGCTGTTTTTT	CASSDRMKLITGELFF
TRBV5-1	NA	TRBJ2-7	once	TGCGCCAGCAGCCCAGAGGGTTACGAGCAGTACTTC	CASSPEGYEQYF
TRBV29-1	NA	TRBJ2-2	NA	TGCAGCGTTGAGGGAGACGGGGTTCAACACCCCGGGGAGCTGTTTTTT	CSVEGDGVQHPGELFF
TRBV7-6	NA	TRBJ1-1	NA	TGTGCCAGCAGCTTAGGCAGGGAAACTGAAGCTTTCTTT	CASSLGRETEAFF
TRBV2	NA	TRBJ1-1	NA	TGTGCCAGCAGCTCTGGGCGGGTTAAACCTGAAGCTTTCTTT	CASSSGRVKPEAFF
TRBV18	NA	TRBJ1-5	NA	TGTGCCAGCTCACCGATGGAGCACAATCAGCCCCAGCATTTT	CASSPMEHNQPQHF
TRBV7-3	NA	TRBJ2-1	NA	TGTGCCAGCAGCCGCGTCGCCGGGTGGAATGAGCAGTTCTTC	CASSRVAGWNEQFF
TRBV6-5	TRBD1	TRBJ1-2	NA	TGTGCCAGCAGCTACAGGGGGCAGGTCTATGGCTACACCTTC	CASSYRGQVYGYTF
TRBV9	NA	TRBJ1-5	NA	TGTGCCAGCAGCGTAGGGCCCGGGGTGGGGTCGGCCCAGCATTTT	CASSVGPGVGSAQHF
TRBV4-1	NA	TRBJ2-1	NA	TGCGCCAGCAGCCATACAAACCGGGACTACAATGAGCAGTTCTTC	CASSHTNRDYNEQFF
TRBV7-6	NA	TRBJ1-5	NA	TGTGCCAGCAGCTCGCGGGGTGGCTTGCCCCAGCATTTT	CASSSRGGLPQHF
TRBV5-1	TRBD1	TRBJ1-2	few	TGCGCCAGCAGCTTCAGGGGGCGGCATTATGGCTACACCTTC	CASSFRGRHYGYTF
TRBV7-3	NA	TRBJ2-2	NA	TGTGCCAGCAGCTTAATCGGGCTAGCTAGCACCGGGGAGCTGTTTTTT	CASSLIGLASTGELFF
TRBV13	NA	TRBJ1-5	NA	TGTGCCAGCAGCTTTGGGGGCTCCAGCAATCAGCCCCAGCATTTT	CASSFGGSSNQPQHF
TRBV10-3	TRBD1	TRBJ2-4	NA	TGTGCCATCAGTGAGTCGCGGGGACAGGAAAACAAAAACATTCAGTACTTC	CAISESRGQENKNIQYF
TRBV5-1	TRBD1	TRBJ2-7	NA	TGCGCCAGCAGCTTGGGGGACAGACTCTCCTACGAGCAGTACTTC	CASSLGDRLSYEQYF
TRBV27	TRBD1	TRBJ2-1	NA	TGTGCCAGCAGGCCCAAAGGGGGCGCGGTCTACAATGAGCAGTTCTTC	CASRPKGGAVYNEQFF
TRBV7-2	NA	TRBJ2-2	few	TGTGCCAGCAGCTTATTAACCGGGGAGCTGTTTTTT	CASSLLTGELFF
TRBV2	NA	TRBJ2-2	NA	TGTGCCAGCAGTGAACTCAGGGCGGTCGGGGAGCTGTTTTTT	CASSELRAVGELFF
TRBV29-1	TRBD1	TRBJ2-7	once	TGCAGCGTCGCCGGGACAGGGAACTACGAGCAGTACTTC	CSVAGTGNYEQYF
TRBV28	TRBD1	TRBJ2-7	NA	TGTGCCAGCAATACCCCGGGACAGTTCTACGAGCAGTACTTC	CASNTPGQFYEQYF
TRBV5-1	TRBD1	TRBJ2-3	NA	TGCGCCAGCAGCTCGGGACAGGGACTGACAGATACGCAGTATTTT	CASSSGQGLTDTQYF
TRBV6-4	NA	TRBJ2-7	NA	TGTGCCAGCAGTGACCCGGCGGGACAGCGCTCCTACGAGCAGTACTTC	CASSDPAGQRSYEQYF
TRBV19	NA	TRBJ1-5	few	TGTGCCAGTACTCCGGGGGGAGGGAGCAATCAGCCCCAGCATTTT	CASTPGGGSNQPQHF
TRBV6-4	TRBD2	TRBJ2-1	NA	TGTGCCAGCAGTTACCTAGCGGGGGGATACAATGAGCAGTTCTTC	CASSYLAGGYNEQFF
TRBV4-3	TRBD2	TRBJ2-1	NA	TGCGCCAGCAGCCAAGACCCTAGCGGGGGGCTCAATGAGCAGTTCTTC	CASSQDPSGGLNEQFF
TRBV5-1	NA	TRBJ1-2	NA	TGCGCCAGCAGCTTGCGACCGGGAAAATCGAACTATGGCTACACCTTC	CASSLRPGKSNYGYTF